This T cell receptor (beta chain) originates from a study of OX40 agonist ivuxolimab in advanced cancers. Overall study context: Patients in the trial were receiving intravenous ivuxolimab every 2 weeks, at doses of 0.01 to 10 mg/kg. Study findings and constraints: Clonal expansion among partial responders at 0.1-3.0 mg/kg ranked near the lowest. Circulating CD4+ and CD8+ T cells showed clonal expansion by week 6 at 0.1 to 3.0 mg/kg. On average, CD8+ T cells had more expanded clones than CD4+.

V was clipped by 5 bases and J by 4 bases, with 15 bases between them. Germline-derived CDR1 and CDR2 are LGHNA and YSLEER. The CDR3 is made up of 14 amino acids. Details on this clone: What it binds is unknown.

Assay: immunoSEQ multiplex PCR; the TCRdb copy retains only in-frame clones and omits some. The table lists some 99,000 clones, less than 95% of them singletons. This sequence originates from an adult with an advanced solid tumor such as melanoma, head and neck, liver or kidney cancer. The input for sequencing was CD4+ or CD8+ T cells sorted from blood, taken in a trial of the OX40 agonist ivuxolimab. The V gene is TRBV4-3, the J gene TRBJ2-7, with D possibly matching TRBD2 (6 bases). CDR3 bases: TGCGCCAGCAGCTACCTACGGGGGACGTACGAGCAGTACTTC. Translated: CASSYLRGTYEQYF.